This paragraph covers one T cell receptor (beta chain) sequence. No antigen is known for it. Germline and junction disagree at one end, which may indicate a read error. Sample-barcoded 5' priming and a J-beta primer mix drove a second PCR of roughly 6 to 12 cycles. The study obtained at least 3 million CDR3-containing paired-end reads from every sample. TCRdb analysed the 5' RACE reads with MiXCR anew, one entry per CDR3 protein. The sample consists of about 1.5 million distinct CDR3 sequences, 35% to 45% of them appearing once. This entry comes from a study of blood T cells in healthy people across ages. Aged about 6 to 90, donors were systemically healthy Caucasians from Russia. Germline assignment: CDR1 SGHKS and CDR2 YYEKEE (reference sequence). The CDR3 consists of 14 residues. Study conclusions and caveats: A roughly linear fall in TCR beta diversity per million T cells was seen with increasing age.

This clonotype was obtained from a woman younger than 30 in good health. The sequencing sample was made of blood. This chain joins TRBV5-5 and TRBJ2-1; tentative D call: TRBD1 (5 bases). The CDR3 nucleotides read TGTGCCAGCAGCTTAGGACAACTCTACAATGGGCAGTTCTTC. Protein product: CASSLGQLYNGQFF.